Listed below are T cell receptor beta chains from one sample, sequenced in a study of blood T cell repertoires in COVID-19. Using immunoSEQ multiplex PCR, the repertoire was profiled, and TCRdb retains in-frame clones only, with some absent. The sample has a few hundred thousand clones, about 80% seen once. Material for sequencing was peripheral blood. These receptor sequences come from a woman under 40 who had recovered from COVID-19. Both conserved end residues are part of each CDR3. The order of the fields is V gene, J gene, D gene, CDR3 protein. The D gene is left open where the match is weak.

TRBV9	TRBJ1-1	TRBD1	CASSARGAGPEAFF
TRBV10-1	TRBJ2-3	TRBD2	CASSGTSGRGTDTQYF
TRBV9	TRBJ1-6	TRBD1	CASSVRDSQHNSPLHF
TRBV7-2	TRBJ1-4	TRBD1	CASSTDRGVENEKLFF
TRBV3-1/TRBV3-2	TRBJ2-2	TRBD2	CASSRLAGANTGELFF
TRBV11-3	TRBJ2-1	-	CASSRDSHNEQFF
TRBV5-4	TRBJ1-4	-	CASSLGTELNEKLFF
TRBV9	TRBJ2-7	-	CASSVEGRASSGQYF
TRBV6-1	TRBJ1-1	-	CASSEWSGTEAFF
TRBV6-4	TRBJ2-3	TRBD2	CASSDLTSGRANLLGTQYF
TRBV28	TRBJ2-7	TRBD2	CASSGRWDEQYF
TRBV18	TRBJ1-5	-	CASSPDMDRSQPQHF
TRBV3-1/TRBV3-2	TRBJ1-1	-	CASSQGRATEAFF
TRBV7-3	TRBJ2-1	TRBD2	CASSSIWAGESTNEQFF
TRBV28	TRBJ2-7	-	CASSSPRGVTSRQYF
TRBV7-3	TRBJ2-5	-	CASSLIGGAPQETQYF
TRBV2	TRBJ2-7	-	CASIGEDGNEQYF
TRBV5-1	TRBJ1-6	TRBD1	CASTDRAGSPLHF
TRBV24-1	TRBJ2-1	TRBD2	CATSDKGLAGDNEQFF
TRBV6-5	TRBJ2-1	TRBD2	CASTAAGGHNEQFF
TRBV14	TRBJ2-3	TRBD2	CASSQVWREGYTDTQYF
TRBV25-1	TRBJ2-3	TRBD2	CASSEQTSGAFTDTQYF
TRBV30	TRBJ1-5	-	CAWSPGQFNQPQHF
TRBV5-1	TRBJ2-5	TRBD2	CASSAGLAGGSQETQYF
TRBV6-6	TRBJ1-2	-	CASRERTANYGYTF
TRBV4-1	TRBJ2-1	-	CASSHRQVNEQFF
TRBV18	TRBJ1-1	TRBD1	CASSPTTGQTNTEAFF
TRBV28	TRBJ2-7	-	CASSLSGYTYEQYF
TRBV6-8	TRBJ2-7	TRBD1	CASPSARGDRGRGAYEQYF
TRBV4-1	TRBJ1-1	-	CASAVPGDVAFF
TRBV30	TRBJ2-3	TRBD1	CAWLGTGNTDTQYF
TRBV10-2	TRBJ1-1	TRBD1	CASSPRTGDSTEAFF
TRBV28	TRBJ2-3	TRBD1	CASTPGQGMDTQYF
TRBV4-2	TRBJ1-4	TRBD1	CASSQDRGQGEKLFF
TRBV2	TRBJ1-4	-	CATNLISEKLFF
TRBV6-5	TRBJ2-1	-	CASSYDGLGGNEQFF
TRBV7-9	TRBJ2-7	-	CASTNFYEQYF
TRBV2	TRBJ2-7	-	CASRAGSYEQYF
TRBV4-1	TRBJ2-5	-	CASSQGGQREETQYF
TRBV6-1	TRBJ1-5	-	CASSDESWDYQPQHF
TRBV10-3	TRBJ1-6	-	CAISESRAINSPLHF
TRBV11-2	TRBJ2-1	TRBD2	CASRRLAGGNEQFF
TRBV25-1	TRBJ2-1	TRBD2	CASSVAGGGEQFF
TRBV4-2	TRBJ2-7	-	CASSQDHEYGSYEQYF
TRBV5-5	TRBJ2-7	-	CASSLGLGVVREQYF
TRBV29-1	TRBJ2-5	-	CSAPFRGQETQYF
TRBV3-1/TRBV3-2	TRBJ2-7	TRBD1	CASSHRQGADEQYF
TRBV6-7	TRBJ2-7	-	CASSFGTHSYEQYF
TRBV2	TRBJ2-1	TRBD2	CAAPSGTSGYNEQFF
TRBV4-1	TRBJ2-1	-	CASSQDPSPPEQFF
TRBV18	TRBJ2-1	-	CASSPIEGAYNEQFF
TRBV28	TRBJ1-4	TRBD1	CASSSRDSQNEKLFF
TRBV28	TRBJ2-5	TRBD2	CASSLLLAGTIQETQYF
TRBV7-3	TRBJ2-7	TRBD1	CASSPTGTGADEQYF
TRBV11-2	TRBJ2-1	TRBD2	CASSEGLAREQFF
TRBV6-5	TRBJ1-4	-	CASSYGGRNEKLFF
TRBV28	TRBJ1-2	-	CASSIPGGGSNYGYTF
TRBV29-1	TRBJ2-5	TRBD2	CSVVGGGLAGETQYF
TRBV6-5	TRBJ2-3	TRBD2	CASAGAADTQYF
TRBV5-1	TRBJ2-2	-	CASSLGPDRNTGELFF